The 9 T cell receptor beta chains in this list originate from one sample, sequenced in a study of graft-versus-host responses after intestinal transplantation. TCRdb keeps only in-frame clones here, not all; method: immunoSEQ multiplex PCR. Of under 2,500 clones listed, 37% are singletons. Co-plated with roughly 200,000 CFSE-labeled responder cells were roughly 200,000 irradiated, violet-dye-labeled stimulator cells. The sample here was alloreactive CD8+ T cells from a mixed lymphocyte reaction culture, taken before transplantation. Specified subset: CFSE-low proliferating T cells sorted from roughly six-day pre-transplant mixed lymphocyte reaction (GvH or HvG direction). The receptor source for this set is a human patient who was an organ donor for intestinal transplantation.

About this clone: At one of its ends the junction is not consistent with the germline gene, which may arise from a read error. The chain joins TRBV4-3 to TRBJ1-5; D is ambiguous. Per the germline V gene, CDR1 is LGHNA and CDR2 is YSLEER. This CDR3 contains 13 residues. The CDR3 DNA is TGCGCCAGCAGTCAAGGGATTAATCAGCCCCAGCATTTT. This gives the protein CASSQGINQPQHF.

The V call is TRBV10-3, the J call TRBJ1-5; D is undetermined. The CDR3 contains 14 residues. With 4 bases removed from V and 0 bases from J, the gap between germline ends came to 7 bases. The germline gives CDR1 ENHRY, CDR2 SYGVKD. CDR3 residues: CAISVLHSNQPQHF. CDR3 bases: TGTGCCATCAGTGTGCTGCATAGCAATCAGCCCCAGCATTTT.

This clone was picked up a small number of times. This chain connects TRBV4-1 to TRBJ1-1, with 10 bases matching TRBD1. Germline loops: CDR1 MGHRA, CDR2 YSYEKL. The ends lost 4 bases at V and 3 bases at J; junction bases unmatched: 11. This CDR3 contains 17 residues. The CDR3 here is CASSRYPGQGFYTEAFF. The CDR3 DNA reads as TGCGCCAGCAGCCGCTATCCGGGACAGGGGTTTTACACTGAAGCTTTCTTT.

The V gene is TRBV6-6, the J gene TRBJ2-7; D remains ambiguous. The V gene's germline CDR1 is MNHNY and CDR2 SVGAGI (reference sequence). The CDR3 runs to 11 residues. Trimming removed 4 bases from V and 8 bases from J, with 9 bases in between. The CDR3 sequence: CASSSPFKQYF. DNA of the CDR3: TGTGCCAGCAGTTCCCCCTTTAAGCAGTACTTC.

This chain joins TRBV7-9 and TRBJ2-7; 10 bases are a match to TRBD2. The length of the CDR3 is 14 residues. From germline, CDR1 is SEHNR and CDR2 FQNEAQ (reference sequence). V gave up 9 bases and J gave up 4 bases; unmatched junction bases: 9. CDR3 region: CASIAGGHRYEQYF. CDR3 sequence (DNA): TGTGCCAGTATAGCGGGGGGCCATAGGTACGAGCAGTACTTC.

This clone is labeled large. The chain combines TRBV29-1 with TRBJ1-4; D not certain. The CDR3 is 14 amino acids. Between the trimmed V and J ends, which lost 0 bases and 8 bases, there was a span of 13 bases. CDR1 and CDR2 (germline): SQVTM, ANQGSEA. The CDR3 DNA reads TGCAGCGTTGAAGAAGGGTATGGAGGAGAAAAACTGTTTTTT. Residues: CSVEEGYGGEKLFF.

The chain links TRBV5-6 to TRBJ1-1; no definite D call. The CDR3 extends over 12 amino acids. The germline V gene has CDR1 SGHDT and CDR2 YYEEEE. Deletions cut 1 base from V and 7 bases from J, with 8 bases between. The DNA for the CDR3 is TGTGCCAGCAGCTTGCGGGTCAGTGAAGCTTTCTTT. Translated: CASSLRVSEAFF. Complete variable domain (other parts from reference TRBV5-6 and TRBJ1-1): DAGVTQSPTHLIKTRGQQVTLRCSPKSGHDTVSWYQQALGQGPQFIFQYYEEEERQRGNFPDRFSGHQFPNYSSELNVNALLLGDSALYLCASSLRVSEAFFGQGTRLTVV.

This clone was counted between two and nine times. The V call is TRBV11-2, the J call TRBJ2-7; 9 nucleotides align to TRBD2. Unmatched junction bases numbered 4, after V lost 3 bases and J lost 7 bases. The CDR3 covers 13 residues. The germline CDR1 and CDR2 sequences are SGHAT and FQNNGV. The CDR3 spells CASSFVGLAEQYF. The DNA of the CDR3 is TGTGCCAGCAGCTTCGTGGGACTAGCTGAGCAGTACTTC.

This clone was seen only a few times. The V and J genes are TRBV6-1 and TRBJ2-7; TRBD1 is a possible D gene (6 bases). Germline-derived CDR1 and CDR2 are MNHNS and SASEGT. CDR3 length: 14 amino acids. The ends were cut back, 7 bases at V and 2 bases at J, with 15 bases in the middle. DNA of the CDR3: TGTGCCAGCATCCCGGGACACGGGACCTACGAGCAGTACTTC. This codes for CASIPGHGTYEQYF.